The rows below give T cell receptor beta chains drawn from one sample of a study of blood T cell repertoires in COVID-19. Some clones are missing from TCRdb's copy, which holds only in-frame ones; the method was immunoSEQ multiplex PCR. The sample yields 150,000 to 250,000 clones, about 93% seen once. Sequenced: peripheral blood. The receptor source for this set is a man younger than 45 with COVID-19, enrolled during active disease. CDR3s include the opening cysteine and the closing phenylalanine or tryptophan. Clone size, where shown, is once, few, many, or a class for clones that have expanded.

>TRBJ2-1|NA|TRBV19
CASTTNVGSSYNEQFF
>TRBJ1-3|NA|TRBV2
CASRKTDSGNTIYF
>TRBJ1-1|once|TRBV29-1
CSVRGVADTEAFF
>TRBJ2-1|NA|TRBV6-6
CASSSRGNEQFF
>TRBJ2-1|NA|TRBV5-4
CASEGRGSSYNEQFF
>TRBJ2-1|NA|TRBV7-9
CASSLDTANEQFF
>TRBJ1-1|NA|TRBV11-3
CASSEGTGGDTEAFF
>TRBJ2-5|few|TRBV5-4
CASSLPSGGKETQYF
>TRBJ1-3|NA|TRBV6-5
CASSYSGQSRGNTIYF
>TRBJ2-7|NA|TRBV5-4
CASTVAGGGEQYF
>TRBJ2-7|NA|TRBV19
CASSMGGSPYEQYF
>TRBJ1-6|NA|TRBV10-3
CAISGRDNSPLHF
>TRBJ1-6|NA|TRBV27
CASSLGQGRNSPLHF
>TRBJ2-6|NA|TRBV5-4
CASSLGQGFAGANVLTF
>TRBJ1-4|NA|TRBV5-6
CASSFRGTGNNEKLFF
>TRBJ2-2|NA|TRBV6-5
CASRWGQQNTGELFF
>TRBJ2-7|NA|TRBV9
CASSVRGTGSHEQYF
>TRBJ2-7|NA|TRBV6-2/TRBV6-3
CASSAFYHEQYF
>TRBJ2-7|NA|TRBV3-1/TRBV3-2
CASSHQQGLPYEQYF
>TRBJ2-3|NA|TRBV7-9
CASSLSQSDTQYF
>TRBJ1-5|NA|TRBV18
CASSPGQRMPQHF
>TRBJ2-3|NA|TRBV29-1
CSVARQGGADTQYF
>TRBJ1-2|NA|TRBV9
CASSVATAGQTYGYTF
>TRBJ1-6|NA|TRBV27
CASSFHERTFSGSPLHF